Presented here are 16 T cell receptor beta chains from one specimen sequenced in a study of blood T cell repertoires in COVID-19. Repertoires were generated with immunoSEQ multiplex PCR, while TCRdb's copy carries only in-frame clones and drops some. There are about 140,000 clones in the sample; over 75% occur only once, and around 3% lies in the top ten. The sequenced material came from peripheral blood. The source of these receptors is a man over 45 with acute or convalescent COVID-19.

The chain employs TRBV2 and TRBJ1-5; the D is unclear. The V gene lost 6 bases and the J gene lost 0 bases, with 6 bases spanning the gap. Germline lookup yields CDR1 SNHLY and CDR2 FYNNEI. CDR3 length equals 13 residues. CDR3 in amino acids: CASSQNSNQPQHF. In DNA form, the CDR3 reads TGTGCCAGCAGCCAAAATAGCAATCAGCCCCAGCATTTT.

The chain recombines TRBV27 with TRBJ1-2, with 7 bases identical to TRBD1. Germline V gene lookup returns CDR1 MNHEY and CDR2 SMNVEV (reference sequence). The V and J ends lost 4 bases and 0 bases, in that order; junction bases with no gene match: 5. The CDR3 is 15 amino acids. The CDR3, as DNA: TGTGCCAGCAGTTCCGGGACAGATGCTAACTATGGCTACACCTTC. It specifies CASSSGTDANYGYTF.

The chain is built from TRBV7-9 and TRBJ2-7; 9 nucleotides line up with TRBD2. V gave up 5 bases and J gave up 5 bases; unmatched junction bases: 10. The CDR3 runs 15 residues. From germline, CDR1 is SEHNR and CDR2 FQNEAQ (reference sequence). The CDR3 reads CASSLGSGRLNEQYF. In DNA, the CDR3 is TGTGCCAGCAGCCTGGGAAGCGGGAGGCTGAACGAGCAGTACTTC.

The V gene is TRBV19, the J gene TRBJ1-5, with TRBD1 matching over 7 bases. The CDR3 has 15 residues. Losses at the gene ends were 3 bases for V and 6 bases for J; bases not matched to a gene: 8. CDR1 is LNHDA, CDR2 SQIVND, per germline (reference sequence). The CDR3 DNA follows: TGTGCCAGTAGTATTCAGGGGGAGCGAAGTCAGCCCCAGCATTTT. As protein: CASSIQGERSQPQHF.

The chain combines TRBV15 with TRBJ1-5; a possible D gene is TRBD1 (5 bases). There are 14 residues in the CDR3. CDR1 and CDR2 (germline): LNHNV, YYDKDF (reference sequence). V shed 2 bases and J shed 0 bases, with 5 bases lying between them. CDR3 loop: CATSRQGSNQPQHF. CDR3 DNA sequence: TGTGCCACCAGCAGACAGGGTAGCAATCAGCCCCAGCATTTT.

This clone was observed a single time. The rearrangement links TRBV9 to TRBJ1-2; possible D gene TRBD1, 6 bases. The germline gives CDR1 SGDLS, CDR2 YYNGEE. CDR3 length equals 16 residues. Trimming stripped 4 bases from V and 4 bases from J, with 20 bases between. In DNA, the CDR3 is TGTGCCAGCAGCACCTCAATGGGGGCGTTCGGCTATGGCTACACCTTC. Its translation: CASSTSMGAFGYGYTF.

The chain is built from TRBV24-1 and TRBJ2-5; D might be TRBD2 (5 bases). Germline V CDR1 and CDR2: KGHDR, SFDVKD. Trimming pared 5 bases from V and 4 bases from J, leaving 13 bases between. This CDR3 has 14 residues. CDR3 sequence: CATSVGVSGETQYF. The CDR3 DNA is TGTGCCACCAGTGTCGGGGTTAGTGGAGAGACCCAGTACTTC.

The chain carries TRBV7-3 and TRBJ2-3; D is uncertain. There are 14 residues in the CDR3. CDR1 and CDR2 from the germline V gene are SGHTA and FQGTGA. The V gene lost 0 bases and the J gene lost 3 bases, with 7 bases spanning the gap. CDR3: CASSLTGTTDTQYF. CDR3 DNA sequence: TGTGCCAGCAGCTTAACTGGCACGACAGATACGCAGTATTTT. Together with reference TRBV7-3 and TRBJ2-3, the CDR3 gives the full variable domain: GAGVSQTPSNKVTEKGKYVELRCDPISGHTALYWYRQSLGQGPEFLIYFQGTGAADDSGLPNDRFFAVRPEGSVSTLKIQRTERGDSAVYLCASSLTGTTDTQYFGPGTRLTVL.

This sequence joins TRBV10-3 and TRBJ2-1; tentative D call: TRBD2 (5 bases). V lost 0 bases and J 5 bases, leaving 11 bases between the germline ends. CDR3 length: 15 amino acids. Germline CDR1 reads ENHRY; CDR2 reads SYGVKD. CDR3 in amino acids: CAISESRGHNNEQFF. The CDR3 DNA reads as TGTGCCATCAGTGAGTCGCGAGGGCACAACAATGAGCAGTTCTTC.

This sequence joins TRBV10-1 and TRBJ2-2, with D perhaps matching TRBD1 (6 bases). The germline CDR1 and CDR2 sequences are WNHNN and SYGVQD (reference sequence). Trimming cost V 8 bases and J 1 base, with 8 bases left between them. The CDR3 contains 13 residues. CDR3 amino acids: CASQTGNTGELFF. CDR3 sequence (DNA): TGCGCCAGCCAGACAGGGAACACCGGGGAGCTGTTTTTT.

The chain joins TRBV6-5 to TRBJ1-5; 10 bases fit TRBD1. Per germline, CDR1 MNHEY and CDR2 SVGAGI. The CDR3 consists of 13 residues. Trimming took 4 bases from V and 9 from J; bases not matched to a gene: 3. The DNA of the CDR3 is TGTGCCAGCAGTTGGACAGGGGGTCGGCCCCAGCATTTT. Encoded protein: CASSWTGGRPQHF.

The chain uses TRBV28 and TRBJ1-6; D ambiguous. V dropped 3 bases and J dropped 6 bases, with 12 bases sitting between them. The CDR3 is made up of 15 amino acids. CDR1 and CDR2 (germline): MDHEN, SYDVKM. CDR3 in DNA: TGTGCCAGCAGTTTTCTAGGCGGAATTAATTCACCCCTCCACTTT. Its protein is CASSFLGGINSPLHF.

V gene TRBV28 combines with J gene TRBJ1-1; perhaps TRBD1 as D (5 bases). The V end was cut by 1 base, the J end by 1 base, with 10 bases between. The CDR3 is 15 amino acids. Germline V gene sequence: CDR1 MDHEN, CDR2 SYDVKM. CDR3 residues: CASSLLTGKNTEAFF. Written as DNA, the CDR3 is TGTGCCAGCAGTTTATTAACAGGCAAGAACACTGAAGCTTTCTTT. Full variable domain (outside the CDR3, taken from reference TRBV28 and TRBJ1-1): DVKVTQSSRYLVKRTGEKVFLECVQDMDHENMFWYRQDPGLGLRLIYFSYDVKMKEKGDIPEGYSVSREKKERFSLILESASTNQTSMYLCASSLLTGKNTEAFFGQGTRLTVV.

The rearrangement joins TRBV6-5 to TRBJ2-2, with D perhaps TRBD2 (5 bases). V was trimmed by 2 bases and J by 4 bases, leaving 11 bases between them. From germline, CDR1 is MNHEY and CDR2 SVGAGI. CDR3 length: 15 amino acids. In nucleotides, the CDR3 is TGTGCCAGCAGTTACGAGGGAAAGAGCACCGGGGAGCTGTTTTTT. It is translated as CASSYEGKSTGELFF.

The chain recombines TRBV24-1 with TRBJ2-2; perhaps TRBD1 as D (6 bases). V lost 3 bases to trimming and J lost 3 bases, with 10 bases between them. CDR1 is KGHDR and CDR2 is SFDVKD in the germline V gene. There are 15 residues in the CDR3. The CDR3 coding sequence is TGTGCCACCAGTGATGCCGGGACATACACCGGGGAGCTGTTTTTT. It is translated as CATSDAGTYTGELFF.

The gene calls are TRBV18 and TRBJ2-7, with D unresolved. Trimming took 3 bases from V and 0 from J, leaving 9 bases between them. CDR1 and CDR2 (germline): KGHSH, LQKENI. This CDR3 spans 14 amino acids. The CDR3 protein is CASSPPVSSYEQYF. The CDR3 region has the DNA TGTGCCAGCTCACCTCCAGTCAGCTCCTACGAGCAGTACTTC.